The entry below gives a single T cell receptor beta chain sequence along with its context. Primed by a sample-barcoded 5' primer and a J-beta primer mix, a second PCR proceeded for about 7 to 11 cycles. TCRdb passed the 5' RACE reads through MiXCR, listing each CDR3 protein once. The repertoire holds about 800,000 distinct CDR3 sequences, with 25% as singletons. The germline V gene encodes CDR1 MNHEY and CDR2 SVGEGT. The length of the CDR3 is 13 residues. This record belongs to a study of blood T cells in healthy people across ages. These data were likewise used in another study, on T cells of mothers and their children. In that study: Thymic selection shapes TCR recombination output in related pairs, and it does so similarly in unrelated pairs. Overlap in related mother-child pairs always slightly exceeded unrelated pairs, never significantly.

This receptor was identified in a boy between 5 and 17 years old in good health. This chain joins TRBV6-2 or TRBV6-3 and TRBJ2-6; weak D call: TRBD1 (5 bases). The source material was blood. The CDR3 DNA is TGTGAAACCAGGGTAGCTGGGGCCAACGTCCTGACTTTC. This encodes CETRVAGANVLTF.